The 24 T cell receptor beta chains listed next were all sequenced from one sample in a study of blood T cell repertoires in COVID-19. The data were produced by immunoSEQ multiplex PCR, yet TCRdb's version contains in-frame clones alone and is incomplete. The sample comprises fewer than 300,000 clones, about 85% of which are singletons, and about 1% rests with the top ten. Sequencing used peripheral blood. These receptors came from a human donor with COVID-19, enrolled during active disease. The donor label of this sample is uncertain.

The chain recombines TRBV10-1 with TRBJ1-5, with D possibly matching TRBD1 (6 bases). The germline V gene encodes CDR1 WNHNN and CDR2 SYGVQD (reference sequence). Trimming took off 4 bases at V and 0 bases at J, with 22 bases between the two ends. The CDR3 runs to 19 residues. The CDR3 region is CASSVPWPQQGYSNQPQHF. The CDR3 coding sequence is TGCGCCAGCAGTGTTCCCTGGCCCCAACAGGGTTATAGCAATCAGCCCCAGCATTTT.

This clone turned up a few times. This rearrangement joins TRBV9 to TRBJ1-1, with D perhaps matching TRBD1 (6 bases). V lost 3 bases to trimming and J lost 0 bases, with 12 bases between them. Germline CDR1 is SGDLS and CDR2 is YYNGEE. This CDR3 spans 15 amino acids. CDR3 sequence reads: CASSAPQGMNTEAFF. In DNA form, the CDR3 reads TGTGCCAGCAGCGCCCCACAGGGCATGAACACTGAAGCTTTCTTT.

The J gene is TRBJ2-5, the V gene TRBV5-6; 9 nucleotides align to TRBD1. Germline V gene lookup returns CDR1 SGHDT and CDR2 YYEEEE. CDR3 length: 14 amino acids. Unmatched junction bases numbered 5, after V lost 4 bases and J lost 4 bases. The CDR3 region is CASSGTGGVETQYF. CDR3 DNA: TGTGCCAGCAGCGGAACAGGGGGCGTAGAGACCCAGTACTTC. Together with reference TRBV5-6 and TRBJ2-5, the CDR3 gives the full variable domain: DAGVTQSPTHLIKTRGQQVTLRCSPKSGHDTVSWYQQALGQGPQFIFQYYEEEERQRGNFPDRFSGHQFPNYSSELNVNALLLGDSALYLCASSGTGGVETQYFGPGTRLLVL.

The gene calls are TRBV6-5 and TRBJ1-2; D remains unclear. Germline CDR1 reads MNHEY; CDR2 reads SVGAGI. Trimming took off 6 bases at V and 4 bases at J, with 12 bases between the two ends. The CDR3 loop spans 13 amino acids. The CDR3 reads CASRGGMVYGYTF. The CDR3 nucleotides read TGTGCCAGCAGGGGAGGGATGGTCTATGGCTACACCTTC.

V usage is TRBV7-9 and J usage is TRBJ2-3, with TRBD2 identical over 10 bases. Germline lookup yields CDR1 SEHNR and CDR2 FQNEAQ (reference sequence). The J segment lost 2 bases and the V segment lost 11 bases, leaving 10 bases of the junction unmatched. This CDR3 contains 15 residues. For the CDR3, the DNA is TGTGCCTCAGCGGGAGGGCCGACTGACACAGATACGCAGTATTTT. This encodes CASAGGPTDTDTQYF.

J is TRBJ1-5 and V is TRBV9, with 7 bases fitting TRBD1. Germline V gene data show CDR1 as SGDLS and CDR2 as YYNGEE. J was trimmed by 2 bases and V by 3 bases; bases with no gene match: 8. The CDR3 runs 16 residues. The CDR3 DNA is TGTGCCAGCAGCGCGACAGGGCTTGGGGGCAATCAGCCCCAGCATTTT. This translates into CASSATGLGGNQPQHF.

The V call is TRBV7-2, the J call TRBJ1-5; a weak D match, TRBD1 (5 bases). Trimming took 1 base from V and 5 from J, leaving 12 bases between them. This CDR3 is 15 amino acids long. Looked up from germline, CDR1 is SGHTA and CDR2 is FQGNSA. Here the CDR3 reads CASSLVAGLDQPQHF. CDR3 coding DNA: TGTGCCAGCAGCTTAGTGGCAGGGTTGGATCAGCCCCAGCATTTT.

The chain is built from TRBV4-3 and TRBJ2-6, with D perhaps TRBD1 (6 bases). Trimming stripped 6 bases from V and 4 bases from J, with 13 bases between. Germline V gene data show CDR1 as LGHNA and CDR2 as YSLEER. The CDR3 runs to 15 residues. CDR3 DNA: TGCGCCAGCAGTCGAACAGGGTCCGGGGCCAACGTCCTGACTTTC. Translating gives CASSRTGSGANVLTF.

DNA for the CDR3: TGTGCCAGCAGCCAATTAGGGGGGACTAGCGGGGTCGCGAACACCGGGGAGCTGTTTTTT. Its protein product is CASSQLGGTSGVANTGELFF. The rearrangement uses TRBV3-1 (or the pseudogene TRBV3-2) and TRBJ2-2, with 13 bases that match TRBD2. The V gene's germline CDR1 is LGHDT and CDR2 YNNKEL (reference sequence). The CDR3 runs to 20 residues. The trim removed 2 bases at V and 0 bases at J, leaving 9 bases unmatched.

The gene calls are TRBV6-6 and TRBJ1-4; the match to TRBD1 covers 7 bases. V lost 6 bases and J lost 5; bases outside the gene matches: 9. The CDR3 contains 15 residues. In germline, CDR1 is MNHNY, CDR2 SVGAGI (reference sequence). The CDR3 nucleotides are TGTGCCAGCAGGACCTACAGGGGCCCAAATGAAAAACTGTTTTTT. Encoded protein: CASRTYRGPNEKLFF.

The table lists this clone with a count of one. This sequence joins TRBV7-2 and TRBJ1-6, with D unresolved. V was cut by 5 bases and J by 8 bases, with 16 bases left in between. Germline loops: CDR1 SGHTA, CDR2 FQGNSA. There are 15 residues in the CDR3. This chain's CDR3 is CASSPRHGLDSPLHF. CDR3 bases: TGTGCCAGCAGCCCCCGACACGGATTGGATTCACCCCTCCACTTT.

This sequence joins TRBV27 and TRBJ2-5; 12 positions match TRBD2. The CDR3 has 15 residues. V shed 8 bases and J 5 bases; nucleotides not matched to a gene: 9. Germline V gene sequence: CDR1 MNHEY, CDR2 SMNVEV (reference sequence). The CDR3 here is CASAYLAGGWETQYF. CDR3 bases: TGTGCCAGCGCGTATCTAGCGGGAGGGTGGGAGACCCAGTACTTC.

J is TRBJ1-2 and V is TRBV5-6; tentatively, D is TRBD1 (6 bases). The V gene's germline CDR1 is SGHDT and CDR2 YYEEEE. CDR3 length equals 15 residues. V was clipped by 4 bases and J by 6 bases, with 19 bases between them. The CDR3 DNA sequence: TGTGCCAGCAGCCATCTGCAGGGGAAGATCGATGGCTACACCTTC. Protein product: CASSHLQGKIDGYTF.

The V call is TRBV6-5, the J call TRBJ2-7; 7 nucleotides match TRBD1. The CDR3 has 14 amino acids. From germline, CDR1 is MNHEY and CDR2 SVGAGI. With 9 bases clipped from V and 2 bases from J, the junction kept 10 bases outside the gene matches. CDR3 nucleotides: TGTGCCAGTCTCCGGACAGGTTATCCCTACGAGCAGTACTTC. Protein sequence: CASLRTGYPYEQYF.

The sample holds one count of this clone. The chain combines TRBV28 with TRBJ1-5; no clear D gene. This CDR3 region has 18 residues. Germline V CDR1 and CDR2: MDHEN, SYDVKM. The V gene lost 8 bases and the J gene lost 2 bases, with 25 bases spanning the gap. Here the CDR3 reads CASQLSRTRGIGNQPQHF. The CDR3 nucleotides read TGTGCCAGCCAGTTGTCCAGGACTCGTGGGATTGGCAATCAGCCCCAGCATTTT.

The rearrangement links TRBV5-1 to TRBJ2-7, with 8 positions matching TRBD1. This CDR3 contains 14 residues. CDR1 is SGHRS, CDR2 YFSETQ, per germline. V gave up 6 bases and J gave up 6 bases; unmatched junction bases: 11. The CDR3 bases are TGCGCCAGCAAACTCTTACCAGGGGGCGGCGAGCAGTACTTC. This translates into CASKLLPGGGEQYF.

The chain combines TRBV19 with TRBJ1-4; D gene uncertain. CDR1 and CDR2 (germline): LNHDA, SQIVND (reference sequence). CDR3 length equals 17 residues. V was shortened by 4 bases and J by 4 bases, with 19 bases between the two germline ends. The DNA for the CDR3 is TGTGCCAGTAGTAACCCGGGGAATTCGCTATTTAATGAAAAACTGTTTTTT. It specifies CASSNPGNSLFNEKLFF.

The rearrangement joins TRBV11-2 to TRBJ2-7, with a possible D match to TRBD2 (6 bases). The V gene's germline CDR1 is SGHAT and CDR2 FQNNGV. V lost 6 bases to trimming and J lost 0 bases, with 15 bases between them. CDR3 length: 15 residues. The CDR3 spells CASRIGGEISYEQYF. The CDR3 nucleotides read TGTGCCAGCAGGATAGGAGGGGAGATCTCCTACGAGCAGTACTTC.

V is TRBV7-9 and J is TRBJ1-1; 7 nucleotides align to TRBD1. The CDR3 spans 17 residues. Germline CDR1 reads SEHNR; CDR2 reads FQNEAQ (reference sequence). Trimming at V came to 5 bases and at J to 6 bases, leaving 18 bases not matched to a gene. The CDR3 coding sequence is TGTGCCAGCAGCCCCGGGACAGCCGATAACCCAAGGGCTGAAGCTTTCTTT. This encodes CASSPGTADNPRAEAFF.

This clone appeared a few times. This chain joins TRBV3-1 (or the pseudogene TRBV3-2) and TRBJ2-7; 7 bases are a match to TRBD2. The CDR3 consists of 15 residues. The V and J ends lost 1 base and 2 bases, in that order; junction bases with no gene match: 5. Germline values: CDR1 LGHDT, CDR2 YNNKEL (reference sequence). CDR3 DNA: TGTGCCAGCAGCCAAGCCCTAGCGGAGGCCTACGAGCAGTACTTC. It is translated as CASSQALAEAYEQYF.

The chain links TRBV19 to TRBJ2-4, with TRBD1 as a possible D gene (5 bases). Germline values: CDR1 LNHDA, CDR2 SQIVND (reference sequence). Trimming removed 2 bases from V and 0 bases from J, with 8 bases in between. The CDR3 extends over 15 amino acids. CDR3 DNA: TGTGCCAGTAGTATACAGGGCGCAGCCAAAAACATTCAGTACTTC. Translating it yields CASSIQGAAKNIQYF.

This clone was counted between two and nine times. This chain uses TRBV19 with TRBJ2-2; 10 bases are a match to TRBD1. CDR1 and CDR2 from the germline V gene are LNHDA and SQIVND (reference sequence). Germline trimming cut 6 bases from V and 0 bases from J; bases unmatched to any gene: 4. CDR3 length equals 16 residues. CDR3 bases: TGTGCCAGTAGGGACAGGGGGGGAGCGAACACCGGGGAGCTGTTTTTT. Its protein is CASRDRGGANTGELFF.

The V call is TRBV14, the J call TRBJ1-4; a possible D gene is TRBD1 (5 bases). Germline loops: CDR1 SGHDN, CDR2 FVKESK. V shed 1 base and J shed 1 base, with 7 bases lying between them. This CDR3 has 15 amino acids. The CDR3 protein is CASSQVRGTNEKLFF. The DNA for the CDR3 is TGTGCCAGCAGCCAAGTAAGGGGAACTAATGAAAAACTGTTTTTT.

V and J are TRBV19 and TRBJ2-6, with D tentatively TRBD2 (7 bases). Germline CDR1 reads LNHDA; CDR2 reads SQIVND (reference sequence). The CDR3 contains 19 residues. V dropped 3 bases and J dropped 4 bases, with 22 bases sitting between them. The CDR3 region is CASSMGGAWQGKGANVLTF. The CDR3 DNA sequence: TGTGCCAGTAGTATGGGAGGGGCGTGGCAGGGGAAAGGGGCCAACGTCCTGACTTTC. Supplemented by reference TRBV19 and TRBJ2-6, the full variable domain reads DGGITQSPKYLFRKEGQNVTLSCEQNLNHDAMYWYRQDPGQGLRLIYYSQIVNDFQKGDIAEGYSVSREKKESFPLTVTSAQKNPTAFYLCASSMGGAWQGKGANVLTFGAGSRLTVL.